This T cell receptor beta chain was captured in a study of cytomegalovirus exposure and HLA in healthy donors (dated by TCRdb to about 2017). About the full investigation: An earlier analysis of roughly 630 of the donors reported 250 to 300 Gb of sequence data and more than 90 million unique TCR beta sequences from roughly 180 million T cells. An early release that covered about 600 HLA-typed donors contained approximately 300 gigabases of sequencing data and 75 million to 100 million unique TCR sequences. Of the roughly 420 genotyped donors, 65% to 90% were placed in the genetic ancestry cluster associated with self-reported Caucasian donors. The aim of the study was to test whether cataloging public T cell receptors could identify signatures of past pathogen exposure. Using immunosequencing, the study profiled T cell repertoires from 666 subjects and related those repertoires to cytomegalovirus serostatus. In addition to the first cohort of around 670 subjects, a separate validation cohort of 120 different subjects was used. The study combined high-throughput TCR immunosequencing, statistical association of individual TCRs with disease status, and machine learning to predict cytomegalovirus infection status. A later analysis re-analyzed previously published TCR beta repertoires from hundreds of donors and added high-resolution HLA genotyping to study TCR occurrence patterns. Rather than using new phenotypic data, the later analysis identified candidate immune exposures from TCR beta sequences and from how often those sequences occurred across donors. An earlier analysis of several hundred of the donors applied high-throughput TCR beta sequencing to assess whether each TCR beta V gene segment acted as functional or pseudogenic. Donor age, sex, ethnicity and CMV serostatus were compiled together with the repertoire data. In a later genetic analysis, genome-wide SNP genotypes for about 55% of the roughly 700 donors were used, and that subset was treated as a discovery cohort. Every discovery cohort repertoire had been produced on one sequencing platform. HLA typing included class I and class II loci at four-digit resolution. Typing coverage differed by locus: A, B, C, DRB1 and DQB1 were typed in roughly 629-630 donors, DQA1 in 500 to 550, DPA1 in nearly 610, and DPB1 in approximately 450. A few DR-DQ haplotypes were treated as single units for association and clustering because of strong linkage in the cohort. Among roughly 400 genotyped donors of the cohort, an average of about 240,000 unique TCR beta nucleotide sequences were sequenced per donor, 15% to 20% of them non-productive.

CDR1 and CDR2 (SGHTA, FQGNSA) derive from the germline V gene. V and J are truncated by 5 bases and 8 bases respectively, leaving an intervening sequence of 21 bases. From its cysteine to its phenylalanine, the CDR3 spans 15 amino acids. The DNA shown is the 45-base CDR3, in frame from base 1. Concerning this clone itself: There is no known antigen for this receptor. No much larger clonotype is one base removed from it; base qualities were not supplied.

Results and caveats for the whole study, not just this receptor: Specific HLA alleles were associated with around 18,000 TCR beta sequences at a false discovery rate of 0.05 in a later analysis. Several of the top co-occurrence clusters appeared to be linked to parvovirus B19, influenza, CMV and Epstein-Barr virus, according to a later analysis. In the study, 150 to 200 TCR beta chains were listed as associated with cytomegalovirus. The earlier analysis of a few hundred of the donors excluded some 16 rarely observed V segments, including chromosome 9 orphons, because counts were too low. The classifier was reported to diagnose cytomegalovirus status with high specificity and sensitivity in both the original and validation cohorts. Three of the identified cytomegalovirus-associated TCR beta chains were confirmed in vitro to be specific for cytomegalovirus antigens. Because the 87-base-pair reads could not distinguish some IMGT-functional V segments, including TRBV6-2 and TRBV6-3, those segments were excluded. A cluster of highly shared sequence variants was judged likely to represent a technical artifact of the sequencing pipeline. Linkage disequilibrium might explain the correlated functional status among segregating V segments, but an unknown experimental factor could not be excluded. In an earlier analysis of roughly 560 of the donors, most TCR beta V segments were observed in productive rearrangements about 87% or about 30% of the time, broadly matching IMGT annotations. When HLA alleles, especially DR and DQ, strongly co-occurred, TCR associations were difficult to assign to individual alleles. In a later genetic analysis, fewer N-insertions in productive TCRs were reported among donors in an Asian-associated ancestry cluster than the roughly 700-donor mean. Most TCR sequences were seen in very few donors, while some public TCRs were found in many individuals. CMV serostatus was the only immune exposure information available for the cohort. In a later analysis, HLA-associated TCR beta chains were found to be more clonally expanded and to have lower generation probabilities than equally common non-associated chains. Because HLA typing was unavailable for some donors at each locus, only the typed subset was used in association tests. The presence/absence analyses assumed that sequencing depth was roughly uniform across donors, and that assumption may not be true. In a later analysis, the rate of TCR association differed among HLA loci, with DRB1 alleles having the most associated TCRs and HLA-C alleles having the fewest. A further reported finding was that TCR beta sequences accurately predicted the HLA-A and HLA-B alleles for most subjects in the first cohort. In a later genetic analysis, a missense DCLRE1C variant was associated with V-gene and J-gene trimming of TCR beta chains, and the association was replicated in an independent cohort. Only TCR beta chains were sequenced in this cohort, and the absence of alpha or paired-chain data limited detectable features. Most CMV-associated TCR beta chains appeared to be HLA-restricted in a later analysis, and the HLA associations seemed to be driven largely by CMV exposure. The authors suggested that the approach could potentially be extended to other disease states and immunological phenotypes.

Receptors were amplified or captured by the immunoSEQ multiplex PCR assay. For the multiplex PCR, a mixture combining 60 forward primers for TCR Vbeta segments and 13 reverse primers for TCR Jbeta segments was used. The CDR3 region of rearranged TCR beta genes was amplified from genomic DNA with a multiplex PCR assay. Amplified TCR beta libraries were sequenced as 87-base-pair reads on the Illumina HiSeq System. The paper's processing steps were these. A later analysis tallied roughly 80 million unique TCR beta chains across the 660 or so repertoires, and around 10 million of those chains were shared by two or more donors. To remove PCR and sequencing errors, raw reads were error-corrected and collapsed into unique sequences using a nearest-neighbor algorithm that merged closely related sequences. V, D and J gene segments were assigned by aligning CDR3 sequences to IMGT reference sequences. For a sequence to be retained, a match of at least six nucleotides was required to both a V gene segment and a J gene segment. A rearrangement counted as productive if the CDR3 had no stop codons and remained in frame with V and J, and every other rearrangement counted as non-productive. Following IMGT convention, CDR3 was defined as the stretch from the second conserved V-encoded cysteine up to the conserved J-encoded phenylalanine. The earlier analysis of more than 450 of the donors excluded sequences that lacked an unambiguous match to a single V gene segment. In an earlier analysis of approximately 590 of the donors, a V segment was called functional when productive rearrangements were above 56.7%, and segregating when the standard deviation between donors exceeded 5%. A statistical classification framework was built to diagnose cytomegalovirus status from the catalog of TCR beta chain sequences. In a later analysis, V and J genes were assigned by comparing TCR nucleotide sequences against IMGT/GENE-DB human TR gene sequences. In a later analysis, CDR3 sequences and most-parsimonious VDJ recombination scenarios were assigned using the TCRdist pipeline. In a later analysis, each TCR beta chain was defined by its CDR3 amino acid sequence together with its V-gene family, and reads lacking a unique V-gene family were excluded. In a later analysis, fewer than 600 highly shared, low-generation-probability nucleotide sequences were removed to address suspected cross-contamination and a sequencing artifact. For each public chain, a later analysis derived a clonal expansion index from normalized ranks of inferred template counts within each repertoire. In a later analysis, generation probabilities were computed with a VDJ recombination model fitted to out-of-frame rearrangements, and the resulting probabilities were checked against IGoR. In a later analysis, hypergeometric tests were used to score TCR-TCR, TCR-HLA and TCR-CMV co-occurrence, with a repertoire-size bias correction applied to TCR pairs. A later analysis estimated false discovery rates by permuting HLA or CMV assignments 20 times. In a later analysis, co-occurring TCRs were grouped with DBSCAN, and TCRdist sequence similarity was added when clustering was performed within HLA-allele-positive subsets. Repertoires with fewer than 30,000 or more than 120,000 public chains, plus five repertoires with anomalous nucleotide sharing, were excluded from co-occurrence clustering. This is the immuneACCESS table as TCRdb keeps it, with only in-frame sequences that have V and J called. A part of the clones is gone; compared with another copy, unresolved V genes explain less than half, and the rest is unexplained. V and J calls and clone size are those listed in that table; D and trimming were worked out from the DNA. The table for this sample lists over 150,000 clones; 78% of them were counted only once. Roughly 3% of the sample is held by the ten biggest clonotypes.

In total, 500 to 700 healthy bone marrow donors made up the cohort. At the time of sampling, all cohort members were nominally healthy, though unrecorded immune exposures were likely present. The donor was CMV seropositive and belonged to the group of 250 to 300 seropositive cohort members. A peripheral blood sample was collected from each donor, and TCR beta sequencing was performed on peripheral blood mononuclear cells. Genomic DNA was extracted from the blood cell samples with the Qiagen DNeasy Blood Extraction Kit. The chain links TRBV7-2 with TRBJ1-2; the D gene remains uncertain. The TCR comes from a woman aged 50 to 60 in good health and CMV-seropositive. The sequencing input was PBMCs. The DNA sequence is as follows: TGTGCCAGCAGCGGATCACCGGGAATTACCACGGGCTACACCTTC. This yields the protein CASSGSPGITTGYTF.